The 30 T cell receptor beta chains listed next were all sequenced from one sample in a study of shared clonotypes between healthy human individuals (TCRdb year 2020). CD8 naive samples were CD45RO-negative cells positively selected for CCR7, giving a CD45RA+CCR7+ population that excluded TemRA cells. Library preparation employed the immunoSEQ multiplex PCR assay. Entries here come from immuneACCESS through TCRdb and include only in-frame sequences with V and J called. Some clones fail to appear in such tables; in the studies checked, an unresolved V gene covers under half of the shortfall, and the cause of the remainder is unknown. The sample table contains roughly 550,000 clones; only one count was recorded for 95% to 96% of them. Of the sample, around 0.097% is held by the ten largest clones. Material: naive CD8+ T cells sorted from blood. The sample's cell subset or site, from its label and the paper: CD45RA+CCR7+. The receptor set was obtained from a woman in her thirties in good health.

The chain employs TRBV5-1 and TRBJ2-1; D might be TRBD2 (6 bases). This CDR3 is built from 15 residues. V was pared by 2 bases and J by 5 bases, with 14 bases between. Germline CDR1 and CDR2: SGHRS and YFSETQ. CDR3 sequence (DNA): TGCGCCAGCAGCTTCGCCCGGGACTGGAACAATGAGCAGTTCTTC. Protein product: CASSFARDWNNEQFF.

The chain links TRBV7-6 to TRBJ2-2; D remains unclear. Germline V gene data show CDR1 as SGHVS and CDR2 as FNYEAQ. The V end was cut by 5 bases, the J end by 5 bases, with 12 bases between. The CDR3 runs 14 residues. The CDR3 region has the DNA TGTGCCAGCAGCCCCGGTGGCTATACCGGGGAGCTGTTTTTT. Its translation: CASSPGGYTGELFF.

V usage is TRBV28 and J usage is TRBJ2-5; 13 bases align to TRBD2. In germline, CDR1 is MDHEN, CDR2 SYDVKM. The trim removed 4 bases at V and 2 bases at J, leaving 10 bases unmatched. This CDR3 contains 18 residues. The CDR3 protein is CASSSLGLAGEKQETQYF. CDR3 DNA sequence: TGTGCCAGCAGTTCCCTCGGACTAGCGGGAGAGAAACAAGAGACCCAGTACTTC.

This chain links TRBV28 with TRBJ2-7, with TRBD1 identical over 10 bases. The germline V gene encodes CDR1 MDHEN and CDR2 SYDVKM. V shed 5 bases and J 1 base; nucleotides not matched to a gene: 2. This CDR3 has 14 residues. The CDR3 nucleotides read TGTGCCAGCAGTCAGGACAGGGGGTCCTACGAGCAGTACTTC. Its protein product is CASSQDRGSYEQYF.

Notes on this clone: Other DNA sequences within the sample encode an identical CDR3. This chain connects TRBV9 to TRBJ2-2; TRBD1 might be the D (6 bases). In germline, CDR1 is SGDLS, CDR2 YYNGEE. The germline V and J ends were trimmed by 2 bases and 4 bases, with 12 bases remaining between them. CDR3 size: 15 residues. The CDR3 is CASSVDGGGTGELFF. Written as DNA, the CDR3 is TGTGCCAGCAGCGTCGATGGGGGCGGCACCGGGGAGCTGTTTTTT.

The chain combines TRBV10-2 with TRBJ1-2; TRBD1 matches at 7 bases. The CDR3 is made up of 14 amino acids. Losses at the gene ends were 6 bases for V and 6 bases for J; bases not matched to a gene: 10. The germline V gene has CDR1 WSHSY and CDR2 SAAADI. Here the CDR3 reads CASRPGKGADGYTF. CDR3 DNA: TGCGCCAGCAGACCCGGGAAGGGGGCGGATGGCTACACCTTC.

The chain joins TRBV2 to TRBJ1-4; D may be TRBD1 (6 bases). The CDR3 totals 16 residues. The V end was cut by 5 bases, the J end by 5 bases, with 18 bases between. Germline CDR1 reads SNHLY; CDR2 reads FYNNEI. CDR3 residues: CASSSLFRGDNEKLFF. The CDR3 region has the DNA TGTGCCAGCAGTTCCCTTTTCAGGGGTGACAATGAAAAACTGTTTTTT.

As to this clone: Other DNA sequences in this sample translate to the same CDR3. The chain couples TRBV27 to TRBJ2-3; 9 bases line up with TRBD2. The germline V gene has CDR1 MNHEY and CDR2 SMNVEV (reference sequence). V trimming: 4 bases; J trimming: 1 base; junction bases outside the gene matches: 3. There are 15 residues in the CDR3. CDR3 sequence: CASSSRTSGTDTQYF. DNA for the CDR3: TGTGCCAGCAGTTCCCGGACTAGCGGCACAGATACGCAGTATTTT.

V is TRBV28 and J is TRBJ2-5; perhaps D is TRBD1 or TRBD2 (7 bases each). Germline V gives CDR1 MDHEN, CDR2 SYDVKM. Trimming removed 4 bases at V and 3 bases at J, with 15 bases between. The CDR3 is 15 residues long. The chain's CDR3 is CASSYSPGGEETQYF. In nucleotides, the CDR3 is TGTGCCAGCAGTTACTCCCCAGGGGGGGAAGAGACCCAGTACTTC.

The chain carries TRBV5-1 and TRBJ1-1; weak D call: TRBD1 (6 bases). Trimming stripped 7 bases from V and 2 bases from J, with 12 bases between. CDR1 is SGHRS and CDR2 is YFSETQ in the germline V gene. CDR3 length: 13 residues. CDR3 nucleotide sequence: TGCGCCAGCGTTGGACAGCCAAACACTGAAGCTTTCTTT. It translates to CASVGQPNTEAFF. Filled out from reference TRBV5-1 and TRBJ1-1, the complete variable domain reads KAGVTQTPRYLIKTRGQQVTLSCSPISGHRSVSWYQQTPGQGLQFLFEYFSETQRNKGNFPGRFSGRQFSNSRSEMNVSTLELGDSALYLCASVGQPNTEAFFGQGTRLTVV.

The chain carries TRBV7-9 and TRBJ2-7, with D unclear. Per the germline V gene, CDR1 is SEHNR and CDR2 is FQNEAQ (reference sequence). The CDR3 loop spans 12 amino acids. Trimming cost V 2 bases and J 2 bases, with 4 bases left between them. CDR3 DNA: TGTGCCAGCAGCTTACAGACCTACGAGCAGTACTTC. It is translated as CASSLQTYEQYF.

The chain recombines TRBV27 with TRBJ2-2; D unresolved. CDR3 length: 13 amino acids. Germline CDR1 MNHEY, CDR2 SMNVEV (reference sequence). V was trimmed by 3 bases and J by 5 bases, leaving 7 bases between them. The CDR3: CASSFEPTGELFF. The CDR3 DNA is TGTGCCAGCAGTTTCGAGCCGACCGGGGAGCTGTTTTTT.

The chain links TRBV29-1 to TRBJ2-1, with a tentative D call TRBD1 (5 bases). The germline gives CDR1 SQVTM, CDR2 ANQGSEA. The CDR3 is made up of 12 amino acids. Trimming left V 0 bases short and J 8 bases short, with 8 bases between. CDR3 nucleotides: TGCAGCGTTGAAGATTACAGGTATGAGCAGTTCTTC. Protein: CSVEDYRYEQFF.

CDR3: CASSPPTSGRYEQYF. The CDR3 nucleotides are TGTGCCAGTAGTCCTCCGACTAGCGGGAGATACGAGCAGTACTTC. The rearrangement joins TRBV19 to TRBJ2-7; TRBD2 matches 12 bases. Trimming at V came to 5 bases and at J to 4 bases, leaving 6 bases not matched to a gene. The CDR3 is 15 residues long. Germline-derived CDR1 and CDR2 are LNHDA and SQIVND (reference sequence).

The chain combines TRBV7-9 with TRBJ2-5; D gene unclear. The closer fit of TRBJ2-7 to the DNA end suggests the J call may be wrong. The CDR3 runs 12 residues. Germline V lookup: CDR1 SEHNR, CDR2 FQNEAQ (reference sequence). For the CDR3, the DNA is TGTGCCAGCAGCTTAGCAGGCAGCGAGCAGTACTTC. This sequence encodes CASSLAGSEQYF.

The genes are TRBV5-1 and TRBJ1-1; weak D call: TRBD1 (5 bases). The CDR3 is made up of 15 amino acids. Germline V gives CDR1 SGHRS, CDR2 YFSETQ. V was pared by 4 bases and J by 2 bases, with 15 bases between. CDR3 loop: CASSPGAGLNTEAFF. Here the CDR3 DNA reads TGCGCCAGCAGCCCCGGGGCGGGGCTCAACACTGAAGCTTTCTTT.

V gene TRBV7-7 combines with J gene TRBJ2-1; TRBD2 matches 15 bases. Germline V gene data show CDR1 as SSHAT and CDR2 as FNYEAQ (reference sequence). This CDR3 has 15 amino acids. V was pared by 5 bases and J by 8 bases, with 4 bases of the junction left unmatched. The CDR3 DNA sequence: TGTGCCAGCAGCCTAGGACTAGCGGGAGGGGATGAGCAGTTCTTC. Its translation is CASSLGLAGGDEQFF.

The chain combines TRBV28 with TRBJ2-7; no firm D call. V lost 0 bases and J 4 bases, leaving 16 bases between the germline ends. Germline loops: CDR1 MDHEN, CDR2 SYDVKM. CDR3 size: 16 residues. The CDR3 is CASSLWGYREAYEQYF. The CDR3 DNA sequence: TGTGCCAGCAGTTTATGGGGTTACCGAGAAGCATACGAGCAGTACTTC.

This clone showed up just once. The chain employs TRBV28 and TRBJ2-1, with 10 bases aligning to TRBD1. The CDR3 contains 15 residues. Germline assignment: CDR1 MDHEN and CDR2 SYDVKM. The J segment lost 3 bases and the V segment lost 6 bases, leaving 5 bases of the junction unmatched. CDR3: CASRTGGTFYNEQFF. The CDR3 DNA reads as TGTGCCAGCAGGACAGGGGGCACCTTCTACAATGAGCAGTTCTTC.

V usage is TRBV28 and J usage is TRBJ1-1; no reliable D call. The ends were cut back, 6 bases at V and 0 bases at J, with 17 bases in the middle. Looked up from germline, CDR1 is MDHEN and CDR2 is SYDVKM. This CDR3 spans 16 amino acids. The CDR3 DNA is TGTGCCAGCAGCCAACTACCTTGGGAACTGAACACTGAAGCTTTCTTT. It is translated as CASSQLPWELNTEAFF.

The chain joins TRBV29-1 to TRBJ2-7; D perhaps matches TRBD1 (6 bases). The CDR3 is made up of 12 amino acids. CDR1 SQVTM and CDR2 ANQGSEA come from the germline V gene. With 5 bases removed from V and 6 bases from J, the gap between germline ends came to 14 bases. The CDR3, as DNA: TGCAGCGTTACCCCACAGGGTAGCGAGCAGTACTTC. This sequence encodes CSVTPQGSEQYF.

The CDR3, as DNA: TGCAGCGTTGAAGATTGGCCAAGTCATGGCTACACCTTC. Translated, it gives CSVEDWPSHGYTF. The J gene is TRBJ1-2, the V gene TRBV29-1, with D hard to call. The CDR3 is 13 amino acids. V was shortened by 0 bases and J by 6 bases, with 11 bases between the two germline ends. The germline V gene encodes CDR1 SQVTM and CDR2 ANQGSEA.

The V gene is TRBV2, the J gene TRBJ2-7, with TRBD2 identical over 9 bases. CDR3 length: 16 amino acids. V lost 1 base and J lost 2; bases outside the gene matches: 6. Germline loops: CDR1 SNHLY, CDR2 FYNNEI. CDR3: CASSEGVAGATYEQYF. DNA for the CDR3: TGTGCCAGCAGTGAAGGGGTAGCGGGAGCCACCTACGAGCAGTACTTC.

The V gene is TRBV15, the J gene TRBJ1-1; 9 nucleotides line up with TRBD1. Unmatched junction bases numbered 14, after V lost 5 bases and J lost 10 bases. The CDR3 consists of 15 residues. CDR1 and CDR2 from the germline V gene are LNHNV and YYDKDF (reference sequence). For the CDR3, the DNA is TGTGCCACCAGCGAACCGGGACAGGGAGACCCTGCAGCTTTCTTT. Its translation: CATSEPGQGDPAAFF.

The chain has TRBV19 and TRBJ1-3, with a weak D call TRBD1 (6 bases). CDR1 is LNHDA and CDR2 is SQIVND in the germline V gene (reference sequence). This CDR3 has 13 residues. Trimming removed 7 bases from V and 12 bases from J, with 19 bases in between. CDR3 residues: CASIQRGGVHIYF. CDR3 coding DNA: TGTGCCAGTATACAGAGAGGGGGGGTCCACATATATTTT. Combining the CDR3 with reference TRBV19 and TRBJ1-3 gives the whole variable domain DGGITQSPKYLFRKEGQNVTLSCEQNLNHDAMYWYRQDPGQGLRLIYYSQIVNDFQKGDIAEGYSVSREKKESFPLTVTSAQKNPTAFYLCASIQRGGVHIYFGEGSWLTVV.

The genes are TRBV5-6 and TRBJ2-5; tentatively, D is TRBD1 or TRBD2 (6 bases each). The V gene's germline CDR1 is SGHDT and CDR2 YYEEEE. The V and J ends lost 0 bases and 5 bases respectively, with 11 bases between them. This CDR3 spans 14 amino acids. The DNA for the CDR3 is TGTGCCAGCAGCTTGGAGGGGGGACGGGAGACCCAGTACTTC. Its protein is CASSLEGGRETQYF.

The chain combines TRBV7-8 with TRBJ2-6; D not resolved. The CDR3 length is 16 residues. Germline V gene lookup returns CDR1 SGHVS and CDR2 FQNEAQ. Trimming left V 5 bases short and J 0 bases short, with 11 bases between. DNA for the CDR3: TGTGCCAGCAGCCCACATTCCGCCTCTGGGGCCAACGTCCTGACTTTC. Its translation is CASSPHSASGANVLTF.

The CDR3, as DNA: TGTGCCAGCAGCGTAGAGGACGGCCCCTCCTACGAGCAGTACTTC. It specifies CASSVEDGPSYEQYF. This chain links TRBV9 with TRBJ2-7; D is unclear. The CDR3 is 15 residues long. V gave up 0 bases and J gave up 0 bases, with 10 bases separating them. The germline CDR1 and CDR2 sequences are SGDLS and YYNGEE.

V usage is TRBV5-6 and J usage is TRBJ2-7; the match to TRBD1 covers 7 bases. J was trimmed by 10 bases and V by 0 bases; bases with no gene match: 4. The CDR3 consists of 12 residues. Germline V gives CDR1 SGHDT, CDR2 YYEEEE. The CDR3 nucleotides are TGTGCCAGCAGCTTGGGGGACAGCATCCAGTACTTC. Protein product: CASSLGDSIQYF.

The gene calls are TRBV6-1 and TRBJ2-7; 10 bases line up with TRBD2. J was trimmed by 2 bases and V by 8 bases; bases with no gene match: 3. Germline CDR1 reads MNHNS; CDR2 reads SASEGT. The CDR3 covers 13 residues. The CDR3 nucleotides are TGTGCCAGCCCAGCGGGAGGGCCCTACGAGCAGTACTTC. Protein: CASPAGGPYEQYF.